Reported below is one T cell receptor (beta chain). These data are taken from a study of cytomegalovirus exposure and HLA in healthy donors. Vbeta (60) and Jbeta (13) primers were used in the PCR. Here immunoSEQ multiplex PCR was the method, and the copy in TCRdb shows in-frame clones only, minus some. The sample has 30,000 to 35,000 clones. J was trimmed by 4 bases and V by 3 bases; bases with no gene match: 8. The germline gives CDR1 SGHDT, CDR2 YYEEEE. This CDR3 has 16 residues. Sequencing was done on a sample of PBMCs. This clonotype was sampled from a woman aged 35 to 49 in good health and CMV-seropositive. V gene TRBV5-6 combines with J gene TRBJ2-1; 9 bases map to TRBD2. The CDR3 region has the DNA TGTGCCAGCAGCTACCGGCGGGAGGGCCCTTACAATGAGCAGTTCTTC. Its translation is CASSYRREGPYNEQFF.